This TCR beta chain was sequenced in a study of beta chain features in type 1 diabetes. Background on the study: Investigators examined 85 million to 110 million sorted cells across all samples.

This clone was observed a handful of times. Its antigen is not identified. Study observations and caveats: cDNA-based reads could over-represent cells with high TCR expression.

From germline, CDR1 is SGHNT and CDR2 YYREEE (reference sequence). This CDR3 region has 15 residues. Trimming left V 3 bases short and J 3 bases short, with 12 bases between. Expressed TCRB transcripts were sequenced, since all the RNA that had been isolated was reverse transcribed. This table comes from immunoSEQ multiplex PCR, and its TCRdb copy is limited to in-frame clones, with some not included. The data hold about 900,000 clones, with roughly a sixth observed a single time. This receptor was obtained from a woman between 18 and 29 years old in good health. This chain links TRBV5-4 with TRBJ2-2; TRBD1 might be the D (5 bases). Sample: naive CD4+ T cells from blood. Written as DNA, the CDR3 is TGTGCCAGCAGCTCCAGGGTCGAGTACACCGGGGAGCTGTTTTTT. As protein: CASSSRVEYTGELFF. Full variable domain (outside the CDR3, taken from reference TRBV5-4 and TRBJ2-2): ETGVTQSPTHLIKTRGQQVTLRCSSQSGHNTVSWYQQALGQGPQFIFQYYREEENGRGNFPPRFSGLQFPNYSSELNVNALELDDSALYLCASSSRVEYTGELFFGEGSRLTVL.